Presented here are 17 T cell receptor beta chains from one specimen sequenced in a study of high-grade serous ovarian cancer treatment subgroups. The tumor samples were collected prior to definitive surgery or chemotherapy. The protocol was immunoSEQ multiplex PCR, while the TCRdb copy is restricted to in-frame clones and leaves out a portion. The sample carries about 9,100 clones, less than 90% recorded once. The sample taken for sequencing was tumor tissue. The receptors were gathered from a human donor with high-grade serous ovarian cancer.

The chain recombines TRBV5-5 with TRBJ1-2; D not resolved. The CDR3 consists of 15 residues. Germline V gene lookup returns CDR1 SGHKS and CDR2 YYEKEE (reference sequence). Trimming took 1 base from V and 8 from J, leaving 18 bases between them. Written as DNA, the CDR3 is TGTGCCAGCAGCTTGCCAAGCCCCATGGTTGGGGGCTACACCTTC. Amino acid sequence: CASSLPSPMVGGYTF.

J is TRBJ2-6 and V is TRBV5-1; the match to TRBD1 covers 11 bases. V was clipped by 3 bases and J by 6 bases; unmatched bases: 2. The CDR3 runs 15 residues. Germline V gene lookup returns CDR1 SGHRS and CDR2 YFSETQ. The CDR3 nucleotides read TGCGCCAGCAGCTGGGGACAGGGGGAGGCCAACGTCCTGACTTTC. Its translation is CASSWGQGEANVLTF.

The chain carries TRBV4-1 and TRBJ2-3, with D unresolved. CDR1 and CDR2 from the germline V gene are MGHRA and YSYEKL. V lost 0 bases and J 6 bases, leaving 4 bases between the germline ends. This CDR3 has 12 residues. Written as DNA, the CDR3 is TGCGCCAGCAGCCAAGACACCGATACGCAGTATTTT. Protein sequence: CASSQDTDTQYF.

This rearrangement joins TRBV28 to TRBJ1-2; the match to TRBD1 covers 10 bases. The trim removed 5 bases at V and 0 bases at J, leaving 9 bases unmatched. The CDR3 has 17 amino acids. Looked up from germline, CDR1 is MDHEN and CDR2 is SYDVKM. Here the CDR3 reads CASSKGQGRFANYGYTF. CDR3 sequence (DNA): TGTGCCAGCAGTAAGGGACAGGGGAGGTTTGCTAACTATGGCTACACCTTC.

V and J are TRBV10-3 and TRBJ2-7; D is possibly TRBD2 (5 bases). This CDR3 spans 13 amino acids. Between the trimmed V and J ends, which lost 6 bases and 1 base, there was a span of 10 bases. Germline CDR1 reads ENHRY; CDR2 reads SYGVKD. CDR3: CAIRAEASYEQYF. The CDR3 DNA is TGTGCCATCAGGGCGGAGGCGTCCTACGAGCAGTACTTC.

This clone was recorded a few times. This chain connects TRBV9 to TRBJ2-4; 9 positions agree with TRBD2. Germline CDR1 is SGDLS and CDR2 is YYNGEE. The CDR3 spans 14 residues. J lost 5 bases, V lost 3 bases, and 3 bases had no gene match. The CDR3 DNA sequence: TGTGCCAGCAGCGGGGGACTAGCAGAAAACATTCAGTACTTC. Residues: CASSGGLAENIQYF.

The chain has TRBV25-1 and TRBJ1-2; tentative D call: TRBD1 (5 bases). V was clipped by 1 base and J by 6 bases, with 21 bases between them. The CDR3 spans 17 residues. The V gene's germline CDR1 is MGHDK and CDR2 SYGVNS. The CDR3 DNA follows: TGTGCCAGCAGTGAATTTGGCTCTCTCGGGGGAGTGCATGGCTACACCTTC. Protein product: CASSEFGSLGGVHGYTF.

On this clone itself: At one end the junction does not follow the germline gene, possibly because of a read error. V is TRBV15 and J is TRBJ2-3, with 10 bases aligning to TRBD2. The V gene's germline CDR1 is LNHNV and CDR2 YYDKDF (reference sequence). CDR3 length: 14 residues. CDR3 protein: CATHPSGSLSPHPF. The CDR3 nucleotides are TGTGCCACCCACCCTAGCGGGAGTTTGTCGCCACACCCTTTT.

This clone was seen only a few times. The chain has TRBV4-1 and TRBJ1-1, with D unresolved. V was pared by 4 bases and J by 0 bases, with 9 bases between. The CDR3 runs to 14 residues. Germline CDR1 reads MGHRA; CDR2 reads YSYEKL. The CDR3 nucleotides read TGCGCCAGCAGCCTTGATCCAATGAACACTGAAGCTTTCTTT. This translates into CASSLDPMNTEAFF.

The chain couples TRBV5-1 to TRBJ2-3; D may be TRBD1 or TRBD2 (6 bases each). The CDR3 is 13 amino acids. Trimming left V 4 bases short and J 6 bases short, with 12 bases between. CDR1 and CDR2 (germline): SGHRS, YFSETQ. In DNA, the CDR3 is TGCGCCAGCAGCCTGGGGGGCGATGATACGCAGTATTTT. Its protein is CASSLGGDDTQYF.

The J gene is TRBJ1-2, the V gene TRBV18, with 8 bases lining up with TRBD1. The CDR3 is made up of 14 amino acids. Germline-derived CDR1 and CDR2 are KGHSH and LQKENI. V shed 3 bases, J shed 5 bases, and the junction held 5 bases outside the gene matches. The CDR3 sequence: CASSPGTGDYGYTF. The CDR3 DNA follows: TGTGCCAGCTCACCGGGGACAGGTGATTATGGCTACACCTTC.

The rearrangement joins TRBV7-6 to TRBJ2-1; D might be TRBD2 (6 bases). V lost 2 bases and J lost 0, with 11 bases in between. The length of the CDR3 is 16 residues. CDR1 and CDR2 from the germline V gene are SGHVS and FNYEAQ. The CDR3 loop is CASSLPGVPSYNEQFF. DNA for the CDR3: TGTGCCAGCAGCTTACCGGGGGTCCCCTCCTACAATGAGCAGTTCTTC.

The V and J genes are TRBV19 and TRBJ2-7; D unclear. The germline V gene has CDR1 LNHDA and CDR2 SQIVND (reference sequence). The CDR3 spans 13 residues. Trimming removed 4 bases from V and 4 bases from J, with 11 bases in between. The CDR3 DNA follows: TGTGCCAGTAGTAGGGCGATAGGGTACGAGCAGTACTTC. This translates into CASSRAIGYEQYF.

V usage is TRBV29-1 and J usage is TRBJ2-7; TRBD1 matches at 7 bases. The CDR3 sequence is 11 residues long. Germline CDR1 is SQVTM and CDR2 is ANQGSEA. J lost 7 bases, V lost 7 bases, and 7 bases had no gene match. The CDR3 spells CSARDRGEQYF. CDR3 in DNA: TGCAGCGCCCGGGACAGAGGGGAGCAGTACTTC.

This chain uses TRBV29-1 with TRBJ2-3; 7 positions match TRBD2. The length of the CDR3 is 12 residues. V lost 5 bases and J lost 1; bases outside the gene matches: 0. Germline V gene sequence: CDR1 SQVTM, CDR2 ANQGSEA. The CDR3 nucleotides are TGCAGCGTTCGGGGGGGCACAGATACGCAGTATTTT. Protein product: CSVRGGTDTQYF.

V and J are TRBV6-1 and TRBJ2-7; no clear D. The CDR3 runs to 16 residues. V was trimmed by 0 bases and J by 0 bases, leaving 12 bases between them. CDR1 and CDR2 (germline): MNHNS, SASEGT. CDR3 coding DNA: TGTGCCAGCAGTGAAGCAGGTCAGGAGTCCTCCTACGAGCAGTACTTC. It specifies CASSEAGQESSYEQYF.

In nucleotides, the CDR3 is TGTGCCTGGAACATAGGCAATTCACCCCTCCACTTT. It is translated as CAWNIGNSPLHF. This rearrangement joins TRBV30 to TRBJ1-6; no firm D call. The CDR3 is 12 amino acids. Germline V gene sequence: CDR1 GTSNPN, CDR2 SVGIG (reference sequence). Trimming removed 4 bases from V and 7 bases from J, with 8 bases in between.